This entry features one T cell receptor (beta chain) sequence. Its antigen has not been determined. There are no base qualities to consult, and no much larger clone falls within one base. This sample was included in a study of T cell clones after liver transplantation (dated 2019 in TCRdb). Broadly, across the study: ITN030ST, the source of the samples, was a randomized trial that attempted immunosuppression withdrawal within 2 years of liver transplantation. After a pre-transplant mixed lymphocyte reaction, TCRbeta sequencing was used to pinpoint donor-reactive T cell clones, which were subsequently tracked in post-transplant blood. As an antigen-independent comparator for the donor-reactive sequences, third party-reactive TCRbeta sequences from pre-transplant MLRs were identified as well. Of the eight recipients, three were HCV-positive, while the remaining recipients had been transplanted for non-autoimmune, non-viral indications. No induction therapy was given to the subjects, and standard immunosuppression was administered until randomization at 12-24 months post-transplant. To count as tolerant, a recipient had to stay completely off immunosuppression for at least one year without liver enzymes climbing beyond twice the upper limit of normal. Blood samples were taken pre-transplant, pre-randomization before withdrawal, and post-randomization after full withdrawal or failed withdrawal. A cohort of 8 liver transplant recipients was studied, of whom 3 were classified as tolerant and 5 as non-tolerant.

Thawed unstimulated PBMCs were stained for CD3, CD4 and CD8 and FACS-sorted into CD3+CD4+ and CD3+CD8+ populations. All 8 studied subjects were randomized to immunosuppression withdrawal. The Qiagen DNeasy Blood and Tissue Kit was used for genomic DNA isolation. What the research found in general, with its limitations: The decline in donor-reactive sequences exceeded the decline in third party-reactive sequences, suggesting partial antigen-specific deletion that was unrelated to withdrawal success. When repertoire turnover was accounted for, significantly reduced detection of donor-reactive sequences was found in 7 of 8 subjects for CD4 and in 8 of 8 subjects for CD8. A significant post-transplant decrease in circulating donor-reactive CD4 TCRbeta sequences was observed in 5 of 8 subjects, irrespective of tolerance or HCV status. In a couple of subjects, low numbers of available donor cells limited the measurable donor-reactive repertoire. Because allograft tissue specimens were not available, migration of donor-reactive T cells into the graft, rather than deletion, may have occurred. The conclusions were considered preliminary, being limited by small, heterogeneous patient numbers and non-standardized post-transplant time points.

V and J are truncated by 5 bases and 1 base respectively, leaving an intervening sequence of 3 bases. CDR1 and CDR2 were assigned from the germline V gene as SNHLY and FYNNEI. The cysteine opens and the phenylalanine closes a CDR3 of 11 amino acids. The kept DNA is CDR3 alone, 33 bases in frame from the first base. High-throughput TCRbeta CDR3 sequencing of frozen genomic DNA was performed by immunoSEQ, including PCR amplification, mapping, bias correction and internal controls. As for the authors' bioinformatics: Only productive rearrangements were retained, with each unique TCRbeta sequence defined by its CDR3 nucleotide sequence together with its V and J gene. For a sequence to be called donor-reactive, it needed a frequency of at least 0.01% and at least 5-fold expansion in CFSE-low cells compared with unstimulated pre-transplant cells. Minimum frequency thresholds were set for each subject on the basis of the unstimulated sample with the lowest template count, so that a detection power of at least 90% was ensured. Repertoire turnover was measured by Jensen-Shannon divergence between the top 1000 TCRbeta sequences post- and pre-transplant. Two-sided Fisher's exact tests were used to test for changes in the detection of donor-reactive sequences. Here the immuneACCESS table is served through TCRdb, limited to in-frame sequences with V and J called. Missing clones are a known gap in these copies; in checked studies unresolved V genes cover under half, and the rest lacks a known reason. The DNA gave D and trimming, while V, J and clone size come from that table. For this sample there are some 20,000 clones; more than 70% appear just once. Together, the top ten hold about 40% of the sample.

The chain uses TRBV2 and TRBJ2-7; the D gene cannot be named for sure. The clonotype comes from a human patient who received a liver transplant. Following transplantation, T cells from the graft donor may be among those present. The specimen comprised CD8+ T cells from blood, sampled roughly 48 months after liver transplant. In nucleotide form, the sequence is TGTGCCAGCAGTAGTTCCTACGAGCAGTACTTC. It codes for CASSSSYEQYF.